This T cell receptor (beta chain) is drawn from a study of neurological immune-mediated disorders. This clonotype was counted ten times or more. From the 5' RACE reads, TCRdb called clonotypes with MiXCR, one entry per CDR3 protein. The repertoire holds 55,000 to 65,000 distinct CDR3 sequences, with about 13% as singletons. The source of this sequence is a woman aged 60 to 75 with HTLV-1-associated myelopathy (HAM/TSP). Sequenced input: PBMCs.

The CDR3 bases are TGCAGTGCTCCGAATCCGAGGACTAGCGGGAGGCACAATGAGCAGTTCTTC. Encoded protein: CSAPNPRTSGRHNEQFF. The chain employs TRBV20-1 and TRBJ2-1; 14 bases line up with TRBD2. V shed 5 bases, J shed 5 bases, and the junction held 11 bases outside the gene matches. CDR1 and CDR2 from the germline V gene are DFQATT and SNEGSKA (reference sequence). The CDR3 length is 17 residues.